This T cell receptor beta chain was found in a study of blood T cell repertoires in COVID-19. Germline lookup yields CDR1 SGHTA and CDR2 FQGTGA. Trimming at V came to 5 bases and at J to 7 bases, leaving 6 bases not matched to a gene. This CDR3 has 13 amino acids. TCRdb's copy holds only in-frame clones and misses some; the assay was immunoSEQ multiplex PCR. Of 130,000 to 150,000 clones in the sample, around 84% are singletons; the top ten hold over 10%. Concerning this clone itself: This sample also contains other DNA sequences that code for the same CDR3.

This receptor was identified in a man in his 60s with active or convalescent COVID-19. The V call is TRBV7-3, the J call TRBJ1-2; 8 bases align to TRBD1. Sequencing was done on a sample of peripheral blood. CDR3 protein: CASSPSGGSGYTF. CDR3 in DNA: TGTGCCAGCAGCCCCTCAGGGGGCTCTGGCTACACCTTC.